This T cell receptor beta chain was recorded in a study of long-term antiretroviral therapy in people with HIV. The study's findings and limits: Absence of data on ART adherence, viral resistance or therapy changes was noted. Controls had broader CDR3 length ranges than HIV repertoires did.

The immunoSEQ assay was v3.0, run at survey level. Each sample aimed for about 35,000-50,000 sequenced T-cell genomes. Sequencing was performed with immunoSEQ multiplex PCR; in TCRdb, only in-frame clones are kept and a portion is missing. The sample includes approximately 21,000 clones, 82% of them seen just once. About this clone itself: Its specificity is not known.

The V gene's germline CDR1 is MNHEY and CDR2 SVGAGI. The CDR3 loop spans 14 amino acids. Trimming left V 0 bases short and J 4 bases short, with 7 bases between. The clonotype comes from a man aged 50 to 60 with HIV. This chain uses TRBV6-5 with TRBJ1-3, with D possibly being TRBD1 (5 bases). The sample consisted of unsorted PBMCs, taken at the start of antiretroviral therapy. The chain's CDR3 is CASSYSGAGNTIYF. DNA for the CDR3: TGTGCCAGCAGTTACTCAGGGGCCGGAAACACCATATATTTT.